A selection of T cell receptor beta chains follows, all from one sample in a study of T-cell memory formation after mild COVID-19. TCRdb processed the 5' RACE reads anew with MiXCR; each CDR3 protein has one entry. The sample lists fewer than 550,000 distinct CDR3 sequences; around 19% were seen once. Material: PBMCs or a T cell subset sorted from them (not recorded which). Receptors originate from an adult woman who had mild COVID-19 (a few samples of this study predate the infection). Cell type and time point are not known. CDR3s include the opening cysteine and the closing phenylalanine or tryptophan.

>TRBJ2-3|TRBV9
CASGPDTQYF
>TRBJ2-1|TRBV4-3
CASSHRLAGLEQFF
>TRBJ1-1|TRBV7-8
CASSLATMTGASYTEAFF
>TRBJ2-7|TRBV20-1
CSANGLAGDEDEQYF
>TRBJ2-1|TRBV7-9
CASSVGLAGWDEQFF
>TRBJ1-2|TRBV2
CASSEAGLTGDYGYTF
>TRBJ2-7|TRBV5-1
CASSLSQEGYEQYF
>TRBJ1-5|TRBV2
CASSEDQAQPQHF
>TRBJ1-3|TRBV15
CATSREVGSGNTIYF
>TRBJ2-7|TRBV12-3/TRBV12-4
CASSLRGAHPLEQYF
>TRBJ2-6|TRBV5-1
CASSLVGANVLTF
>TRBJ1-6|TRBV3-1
CASSQSRAGNSPLHF
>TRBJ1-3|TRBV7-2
CASSRRRVSGNTTYF
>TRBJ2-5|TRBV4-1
CASSQDPLAGVQETQYF
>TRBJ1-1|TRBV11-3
CASSPSALRGTEAFF
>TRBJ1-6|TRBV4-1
CASSQNPGQDNSPLHF
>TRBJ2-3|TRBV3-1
CASSQRGGVVDTQYF
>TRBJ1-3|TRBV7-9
CASSPKGRSPGNTIYF
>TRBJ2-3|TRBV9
CASSVSLGGTDTQYF
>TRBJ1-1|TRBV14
CASSQVGDRPLNTEAFF
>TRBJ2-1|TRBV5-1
CASSLGTPTQHEQFF
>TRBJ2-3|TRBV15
CATSRVPITDTQYF
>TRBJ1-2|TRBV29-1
CSVVFVSAGYGYTF
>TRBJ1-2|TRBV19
CASFAFGYTF